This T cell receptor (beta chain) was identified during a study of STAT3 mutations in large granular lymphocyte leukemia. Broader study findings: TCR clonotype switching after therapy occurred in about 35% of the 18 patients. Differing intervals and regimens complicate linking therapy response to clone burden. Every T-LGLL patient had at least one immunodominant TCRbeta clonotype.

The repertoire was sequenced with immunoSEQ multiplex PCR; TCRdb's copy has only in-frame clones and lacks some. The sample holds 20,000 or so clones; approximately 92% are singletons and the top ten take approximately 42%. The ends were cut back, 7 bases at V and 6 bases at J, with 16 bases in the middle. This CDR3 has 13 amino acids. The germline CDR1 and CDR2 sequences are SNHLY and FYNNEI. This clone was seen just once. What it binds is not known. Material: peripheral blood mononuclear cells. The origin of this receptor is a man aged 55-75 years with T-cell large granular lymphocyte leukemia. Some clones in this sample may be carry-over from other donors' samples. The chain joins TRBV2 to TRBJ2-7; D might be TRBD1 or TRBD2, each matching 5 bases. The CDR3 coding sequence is TGTGCCAGCACAGGGACCTCGGGCTCCGAGCAGTACTTC. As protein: CASTGTSGSEQYF.